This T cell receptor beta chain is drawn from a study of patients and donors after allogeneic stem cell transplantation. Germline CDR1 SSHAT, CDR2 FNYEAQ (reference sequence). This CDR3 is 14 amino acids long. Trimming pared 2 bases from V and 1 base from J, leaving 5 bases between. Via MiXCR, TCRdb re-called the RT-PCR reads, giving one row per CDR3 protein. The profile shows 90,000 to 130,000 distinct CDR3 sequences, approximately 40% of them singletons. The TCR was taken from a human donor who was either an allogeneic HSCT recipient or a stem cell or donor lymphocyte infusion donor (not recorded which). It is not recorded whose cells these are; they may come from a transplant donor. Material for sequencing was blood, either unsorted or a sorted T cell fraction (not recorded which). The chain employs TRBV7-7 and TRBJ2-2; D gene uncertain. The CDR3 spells CASSLHGNTGELFF. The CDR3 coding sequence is TGTGCCAGCAGCTTACATGGGAACACCGGGGAGCTGTTTTTT. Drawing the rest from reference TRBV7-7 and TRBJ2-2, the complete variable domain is GAGVSQSPRYKVTKRGQDVTLRCDPISSHATLYWYQQALGQGPEFLTYFNYEAQPDKSGLPSDRFSAERPEGSISTLTIQRTEQRDSAMYRCASSLHGNTGELFFGEGSRLTVL.